The 20 T cell receptor beta chains reported below all come from one sample, sequenced in a study of Graves' ophthalmopathy and Graves' hyperthyroidism (dated by TCRdb to 2016 to 2019). The run used an Illumina HiSeq 2000. TCR beta CDR3 regions were amplified from RNA transcripts for repertoire sequencing. HTBI primers and the Qiagen OneStep RT-PCR kit were used in a first-round RT-PCR, which was followed by a second-round multiplex PCR, size selection and purification. In TCRdb, the public reads were trimmed at Q25 with fastp and aligned with MiXCR, with productive beta chains retained. Each CDR3 protein gets just one entry, which takes the most common genes and DNA from the rows behind it. The sample yields roughly 350,000 distinct CDR3 sequences; approximately 18% were counted once. Roughly 2.4% of the sample goes to the ten largest clones. The sequenced sample consisted of peripheral blood. The receptor source for this set is an adult woman with stable Graves' hyperthyroidism.

The rearrangement links TRBV20-1 to TRBJ2-3; D ambiguous. Germline-derived CDR1 and CDR2 are DFQATT and SNEGSKA (reference sequence). The CDR3 is 10 amino acids. The CDR3 spells CSLNTDTQYF. The DNA of the CDR3 is TGCAGCTTAAACACAGATACGCAGTATTTT.

This clonotype has at least ten counts. This sequence joins TRBV13 and TRBJ2-5, with 9 positions matching TRBD2. J was trimmed by 2 bases and V by 5 bases; bases with no gene match: 6. Germline CDR1 is PRHDT and CDR2 is FYEKMQ (reference sequence). The CDR3 sequence is 15 residues long. The DNA of the CDR3 is TGTGCCAGCAGCCCGACAGCGGGGGGTCAAGAGACCCAGTACTTC. This sequence encodes CASSPTAGGQETQYF.

Many counts were recorded for this clonotype. The chain couples TRBV12-3 or TRBV12-4 to TRBJ1-3; D gene ambiguous. The germline V and J ends were trimmed by 3 bases and 3 bases, with 9 bases remaining between them. CDR3 length equals 14 residues. The CDR3 DNA follows: TGTGCCAGCAGTTTCTTTGGGCTTGGAAACACCATATATTTT. It yields the protein CASSFFGLGNTIYF.

This clonotype was seen at least ten times. The chain carries TRBV25-1 and TRBJ2-7; tentatively, D is TRBD1 (5 bases). The CDR3 has 11 residues. V was trimmed by 6 bases and J by 6 bases, leaving 9 bases between them. Germline CDR1 and CDR2: MGHDK and SYGVNS. The CDR3 sequence is CASRGLSEQYF. The CDR3 DNA reads as TGTGCCAGCAGGGGGCTTAGCGAGCAGTACTTC.

This clonotype was seen only a few times. The conserved closing phenylalanine or tryptophan is absent in this CDR3, likely reflecting a read error. The chain recombines TRBV4-1 with TRBJ1-5; 9 bases are a match to TRBD1. The germline gives CDR1 MGHRA, CDR2 YSYEKL. With V trimmed by 0 bases and J by 3 bases, 6 bases remained unmatched. The CDR3 runs to 17 residues. CDR3 nucleotides: TGCGCCAGCAGCCAAGAGGGGACAGGGAGTTACAATCAGCCCCAGCATATT. Protein sequence: CASSQEGTGSYNQPQHI.

V is TRBV5-4 and J is TRBJ1-5; tentatively, D is TRBD1 (6 bases). V lost 0 bases, J lost 0 bases, and 13 bases lay in between. Germline V lookup: CDR1 SGHNT, CDR2 YYREEE (reference sequence). CDR3 size: 17 residues. DNA of the CDR3: TGTGCCAGCAGCTTGGGGGCAGGGGACCATAGCAATCAGCCCCAGCATTTT. This translates into CASSLGAGDHSNQPQHF.

On this clonotype itself: An end of the junction does not agree with germline; a read error may underlie this. The chain carries TRBV20-1 and TRBJ1-2; D is undetermined. The CDR3 spans 11 residues. Per germline, CDR1 DFQATT and CDR2 SNEGSKA (reference sequence). Here the CDR3 reads CSASRQAGYIF. The DNA of the CDR3 is TGCAGTGCTAGTCGGCAGGCGGGCTACATCTTC.

Ten or more counts support this clonotype. This sequence joins TRBV10-1 and TRBJ1-1, with unresolved D. The length of the CDR3 is 14 residues. Germline loops: CDR1 WNHNN, CDR2 SYGVQD (reference sequence). Trimming shortened V by 2 bases and J by 1 base, and 8 bases separated the two germline ends. CDR3 residues: CASSEGPTNTEAFF. The CDR3 DNA is TGCGCCAGCAGTGAGGGACCTACGAACACTGAAGCTTTCTTT.

V and J are TRBV28 and TRBJ1-5; D not certain. CDR1 MDHEN and CDR2 SYDVKM come from the germline V gene. CDR3 length: 15 residues. With 8 bases removed from V and 1 base from J, the gap between germline ends came to 15 bases. CDR3 sequence (DNA): TGTGCCAGCGATAGGCCCTTCGGAAGCAATCAGCCCCAGCATTTT. Its protein product is CASDRPFGSNQPQHF. The entire variable domain, with the rest obtained from reference TRBV28 and TRBJ1-5, is as follows: DVKVTQSSRYLVKRTGEKVFLECVQDMDHENMFWYRQDPGLGLRLIYFSYDVKMKEKGDIPEGYSVSREKKERFSLILESASTNQTSMYLCASDRPFGSNQPQHFGDGTRLSIL.

The table lists this clonotype with many counts. This chain connects TRBV27 to TRBJ2-7, with TRBD1 identical over 8 bases. Germline CDR1 MNHEY, CDR2 SMNVEV (reference sequence). This CDR3 comprises 15 residues. V lost 6 bases to trimming and J lost 5 bases; unmatched junction nucleotides: 12. CDR3 sequence reads: CASRAGQGSRHEQYF. As DNA, the CDR3 is TGTGCCAGCAGAGCCGGACAGGGTAGTAGACACGAGCAGTACTTC.

V and J are TRBV6-1 and TRBJ2-7; 8 bases line up with TRBD2. V shed 4 bases and J 2 bases; nucleotides not matched to a gene: 7. Germline CDR1 MNHNS, CDR2 SASEGT. The CDR3 is 15 residues long. In DNA, the CDR3 is TGTGCCAGCAGTGCCGTAGTAGCGGGGACCTACGAGCAGTACTTC. Residues: CASSAVVAGTYEQYF.

This clonotype has at least ten counts. The rearrangement uses TRBV30 and TRBJ2-7; possibly TRBD1 or TRBD2 for D (5 bases each). From germline, CDR1 is GTSNPN and CDR2 SVGIG (reference sequence). The CDR3 has 13 residues. Trimming stripped 0 bases from V and 6 bases from J, with 12 bases between. In DNA form, the CDR3 reads TGTGCCTGGAGTGTCTACGGTGGGGGCGAGCAGTACTTC. Its protein product is CAWSVYGGGEQYF.

This clonotype was counted ten times or more. This chain joins TRBV9 and TRBJ1-6; 7 bases map to TRBD1. Germline V gene lookup returns CDR1 SGDLS and CDR2 YYNGEE. This CDR3 spans 17 amino acids. After removal of 4 bases from V and 4 bases from J, the junction contained 11 bases not matched to a gene. The CDR3 spells CASSPGPGTEYNSPLHF. The CDR3 DNA reads TGTGCCAGCAGCCCGGGCCCGGGGACAGAGTATAATTCACCCCTCCACTTT.

Many counts were recorded for this clonotype. This chain's CDR3 is CASNRVKRSGGGNTGELFF. CDR3 nucleotides: TGTGCCAGCAACCGGGTAAAACGAAGCGGAGGGGGGAACACCGGGGAGCTGTTTTTT. The chain employs TRBV6-4 and TRBJ2-2; TRBD1 or TRBD2 may be the D gene (6 bases each). Trimming stripped 7 bases from V and 1 base from J, with 25 bases between. Per germline, CDR1 MRHNA and CDR2 SNTAGT. The CDR3 extends over 19 amino acids.

There are many counts of this clonotype. This sequence joins TRBV7-8 and TRBJ2-7, with D perhaps matching TRBD1 (7 bases). The length of the CDR3 is 14 residues. V lost 5 bases, J lost 7 bases, and 18 bases lay in between. Per the germline V gene, CDR1 is SGHVS and CDR2 is FQNEAQ. This CDR3 reads CASSIGTAGSEQYF. The CDR3 bases are TGTGCCAGCAGCATCGGGACAGCGGGTTCAGAGCAGTACTTC.

This clonotype was recorded at least ten times. The rearrangement links TRBV19 to TRBJ1-5; 9 bases line up with TRBD1. The V and J ends lost 4 bases and 5 bases, in that order; junction bases with no gene match: 6. The CDR3 length is 15 residues. Germline CDR1 is LNHDA and CDR2 is SQIVND (reference sequence). CDR3 region: CASSKGQGGYQPQHF. The CDR3 DNA reads TGTGCCAGTAGTAAGGGACAGGGAGGATATCAGCCCCAGCATTTT.

This clonotype came up many times. The chain links TRBV27 to TRBJ1-1; D call uncertain. The V and J ends lost 2 bases and 1 base respectively, with 8 bases between them. The CDR3 has 14 residues. Germline V gives CDR1 MNHEY, CDR2 SMNVEV (reference sequence). The CDR3 is CASSLGSPNTEAFF. The CDR3, as DNA: TGTGCCAGCAGTTTAGGCAGCCCGAACACTGAAGCTTTCTTT.

This clonotype was picked up many times. V usage is TRBV28 and J usage is TRBJ1-5, with no clear D. The CDR3 has 15 residues. CDR1 and CDR2 (germline): MDHEN, SYDVKM. Trimming left V 2 bases short and J 3 bases short, with 11 bases between. DNA for the CDR3: TGTGCCAGCAGTTTAGTGGGCAGACACAATCAGCCCCAGCATTTT. Translated, it gives CASSLVGRHNQPQHF.

The J gene is TRBJ1-1, the V gene TRBV19; 7 nucleotides align to TRBD1. Germline CDR1 is LNHDA and CDR2 is SQIVND (reference sequence). V trimming: 3 bases; J trimming: 1 base; junction bases outside the gene matches: 8. The CDR3 has 16 residues. The CDR3 region has the DNA TGTGCCAGTAGTATTCTGGACAGGATGGAGAACACTGAAGCTTTCTTT. This sequence encodes CASSILDRMENTEAFF.

This clonotype was found many times. Written as DNA, the CDR3 is TGTGCCAGCACCGGACTAGCGGGGGACTACGAGCAGTACTTC. Encoded protein: CASTGLAGDYEQYF. The rearrangement uses TRBV6-2 or TRBV6-3 and TRBJ2-7, with 13 bases fitting TRBD2. Germline V CDR1 and CDR2: MNHEY, SVGEGT. V gave up 7 bases and J gave up 3 bases; unmatched junction bases: 3. This CDR3 region has 14 residues.